A selection of T cell receptor beta chains follows, all from one sample in a study of T cells in Graves' hyperthyroidism and ophthalmopathy. In TCRdb, the multiplex PCR reads were re-called with MiXCR into one record per CDR3 protein. Altogether roughly 400,000 distinct CDR3 sequences are present, more than 12% being singletons, with the ten largest covering 25% to 30%. Sample: blood. The receptors here all came from a man aged 50-59 years with Graves' ophthalmopathy. CDR3s include the opening cysteine and the closing phenylalanine or tryptophan. Each record gives: D gene, clone size, V gene, J gene, CDR3 protein, CDR3 DNA. D genes are given only for firm matches. Size is stated for part of the rows, as once, few or many counts, or as a class when the clone is expanded.

d_gene: TRBD1
abundance: NA
v_gene: TRBV11-2
j_gene: TRBJ2-7
CDR3aa: CASSSTTGAREQYF
CDR3nt: TGTGCCAGCAGCTCCACGACAGGGGCCCGGGAGCAGTACTTC

d_gene: NA
abundance: few
v_gene: TRBV5-1
j_gene: TRBJ2-3
CDR3aa: CASSFPRRVADTQYF
CDR3nt: TGCGCCAGCAGCTTCCCGAGGAGGGTGGCAGATACGCAGTATTTT

d_gene: NA
abundance: few
v_gene: TRBV7-8
j_gene: TRBJ2-3
CDR3aa: CASSLAGGGPDTQYF
CDR3nt: TGTGCCAGCAGCTTAGCGGGTGGGGGGCCAGATACGCAGTATTTT

d_gene: NA
abundance: few
v_gene: TRBV7-8
j_gene: TRBJ1-3
CDR3aa: CASSLASRNTIYF
CDR3nt: TGTGCCAGCAGCTTAGCCAGCCGAAACACCATATATTTT

d_gene: NA
abundance: NA
v_gene: TRBV9
j_gene: TRBJ2-6
CDR3aa: CASSAGGGRTNVLTF
CDR3nt: TGTGCCAGCAGCGCGGGGGGCGGTCGAACCAACGTCCTGACTTTC

d_gene: NA
abundance: NA
v_gene: TRBV18
j_gene: TRBJ1-5
CDR3aa: CASSPNRLDQPQHF
CDR3nt: TGTGCCAGCTCACCGAACAGGCTGGATCAGCCCCAGCATTTT

d_gene: NA
abundance: few
v_gene: TRBV28
j_gene: TRBJ1-1
CDR3aa: CASSLPGAGAFF
CDR3nt: TGTGCCAGCAGTTTGCCTGGGGCTGGAGCTTTCTTT

d_gene: TRBD2
abundance: NA
v_gene: TRBV6-1
j_gene: TRBJ2-2
CDR3aa: CASSSGLARAGELFF
CDR3nt: TGTGCCAGCAGCTCCGGACTAGCGAGGGCCGGGGAGCTGTTTTTT

d_gene: NA
abundance: NA
v_gene: TRBV19
j_gene: TRBJ2-1
CDR3aa: CASSISGYNEQFF
CDR3nt: TGTGCCAGTAGTATTAGTGGTTACAATGAGCAGTTCTTC

d_gene: TRBD2
abundance: NA
v_gene: TRBV6-5
j_gene: TRBJ2-5
CDR3aa: CASSYGLAGLQETQYF
CDR3nt: TGTGCCAGCAGTTACGGGCTAGCGGGCCTCCAAGAGACCCAGTACTTC

d_gene: TRBD2
abundance: many
v_gene: TRBV27
j_gene: TRBJ2-1
CDR3aa: CASTDTGAELAGINEQFF
CDR3nt: TGTGCCAGCACAGACACAGGGGCAGAACTAGCGGGGATCAATGAGCAGTTCTTC

d_gene: NA
abundance: NA
v_gene: TRBV5-8
j_gene: TRBJ2-7
CDR3aa: CASSFDSDDVFYEQYF
CDR3nt: TGTGCCAGCAGCTTCGACAGCGACGACGTGTTCTACGAGCAGTACTTC

d_gene: NA
abundance: NA
v_gene: TRBV29-1
j_gene: TRBJ2-1
CDR3aa: CSVDLDLAGAWFF
CDR3nt: TGCAGCGTTGACCTAGACTTAGCAGGGGCATGGTTCTTC

d_gene: NA
abundance: many
v_gene: TRBV20-1
j_gene: TRBJ2-1
CDR3aa: CSARADNEQFF
CDR3nt: TGCAGTGCTAGAGCCGACAATGAGCAGTTCTTC

d_gene: NA
abundance: NA
v_gene: TRBV2
j_gene: TRBJ2-5
CDR3aa: CASGVRETQYF
CDR3nt: TGTGCCAGCGGGGTGCGGGAGACCCAGTACTTC

d_gene: NA
abundance: NA
v_gene: TRBV4-1
j_gene: TRBJ1-6
CDR3aa: CASSLPRQETPLHF
CDR3nt: TGCGCCAGCAGCCTCCCCAGGCAAGAAACACCCCTCCACTTT

d_gene: NA
abundance: NA
v_gene: TRBV6-1
j_gene: TRBJ1-1
CDR3aa: CASSKDNVNTEAFF
CDR3nt: TGTGCCAGCAGCAAGGACAACGTGAACACTGAAGCTTTCTTT

d_gene: NA
abundance: NA
v_gene: TRBV19
j_gene: TRBJ1-5
CDR3aa: CASSIMAGVHQPQHF
CDR3nt: TGTGCCAGTAGTATAATGGCAGGGGTTCATCAGCCCCAGCATTTT

d_gene: NA
abundance: few
v_gene: TRBV20-1
j_gene: TRBJ2-1
CDR3aa: CSARSGPSGNEQFF
CDR3nt: TGCAGTGCTAGATCCGGTCCCTCGGGCAATGAGCAGTTCTTC

d_gene: NA
abundance: many
v_gene: TRBV30
j_gene: TRBJ1-1
CDR3aa: CAWARVTEAFF
CDR3nt: TGTGCCTGGGCTCGGGTCACTGAAGCTTTCTTT

d_gene: TRBD1
abundance: NA
v_gene: TRBV29-1
j_gene: TRBJ2-5
CDR3aa: CSGITGVETQYF
CDR3nt: TGCAGCGGTATCACAGGGGTTGAGACCCAGTACTTC

d_gene: NA
abundance: many
v_gene: TRBV30
j_gene: TRBJ1-2
CDR3aa: CAWSRTDKNYGYTF
CDR3nt: TGTGCCTGGAGTCGGACAGACAAAAACTATGGCTACACCTTC

d_gene: NA
abundance: NA
v_gene: TRBV28
j_gene: TRBJ2-7
CDR3aa: CASSLPGDHTYEQYF
CDR3nt: TGTGCCAGCAGTTTACCGGGGGACCATACCTACGAGCAGTACTTC

d_gene: TRBD1
abundance: few
v_gene: TRBV5-6
j_gene: TRBJ2-3
CDR3aa: CASSWGTGDTQYF
CDR3nt: TGTGCCAGCAGCTGGGGGACAGGAGATACGCAGTATTTT

d_gene: NA
abundance: NA
v_gene: TRBV5-1
j_gene: TRBJ1-3
CDR3aa: CASSFLSGNTIYF
CDR3nt: TGCGCCAGCAGCTTCCTCTCTGGAAACACCATATATTTT

d_gene: TRBD2
abundance: many
v_gene: TRBV11-2
j_gene: TRBJ2-1
CDR3aa: CASSSSGYEQFF
CDR3nt: TGTGCCAGCAGCTCTAGCGGGTATGAGCAGTTCTTC

d_gene: TRBD2
abundance: NA
v_gene: TRBV3-1
j_gene: TRBJ2-7
CDR3aa: CASSQDRLAGVSYEQYF
CDR3nt: TGTGCCAGCAGCCAAGATCGACTAGCGGGAGTCTCCTACGAGCAGTACTTC

d_gene: NA
abundance: many
v_gene: TRBV12-3/TRBV12-4
j_gene: TRBJ2-3
CDR3aa: CASSFKGSSGGGVTDTQYF
CDR3nt: TGTGCCAGCAGTTTCAAGGGATCGTCGGGCGGCGGGGTGACAGATACGCAGTATTTT

d_gene: NA
abundance: NA
v_gene: TRBV7-9
j_gene: TRBJ2-3
CDR3aa: CATYVPGLPVGEGTDTQYF
CDR3nt: TGTGCCACTTACGTTCCGGGACTGCCAGTGGGGGAAGGCACAGATACGCAGTATTTT

d_gene: NA
abundance: many
v_gene: TRBV3-1
j_gene: TRBJ1-3
CDR3aa: CASSQGSAASSGNTIYF
CDR3nt: TGTGCCAGCAGCCAAGGCTCGGCGGCCTCCTCTGGAAACACCATATATTTT

d_gene: NA
abundance: many
v_gene: TRBV6-1
j_gene: TRBJ1-1
CDR3aa: CATQGRLNTEAFF
CDR3nt: TGTGCCACCCAGGGGCGGTTGAACACTGAAGCTTTCTTT

d_gene: TRBD2
abundance: few
v_gene: TRBV7-9
j_gene: TRBJ2-1
CDR3aa: CASSTLTAEEAGVGSEQFF
CDR3nt: TGTGCCAGCAGCACCCTCACAGCGGAAGAGGCGGGAGTTGGGAGTGAGCAGTTCTTC

d_gene: NA
abundance: many
v_gene: TRBV28
j_gene: TRBJ2-3
CDR3aa: CASSLLVMGAHDTQYF
CDR3nt: TGTGCCAGCAGTTTATTGGTGATGGGGGCACACGATACGCAGTATTTT

d_gene: NA
abundance: many
v_gene: TRBV13
j_gene: TRBJ1-6
CDR3aa: CASSSRHRDRSSPLHF
CDR3nt: TGTGCCAGCAGCTCAAGGCATCGTGACAGGAGCTCACCCCTCCACTTT

d_gene: TRBD1
abundance: NA
v_gene: TRBV19
j_gene: TRBJ2-7
CDR3aa: CASSRSTTGTAVSYEQHF
CDR3nt: TGTGCCAGTAGTAGATCTACTACCGGGACAGCCGTCTCCTACGAGCAGCACTTC

d_gene: NA
abundance: many
v_gene: TRBV11-3
j_gene: TRBJ2-7
CDR3aa: CASSLDPGPRHEQYF
CDR3nt: TGTGCCAGCAGCTTAGATCCGGGACCCCGCCACGAGCAGTACTTC

d_gene: NA
abundance: few
v_gene: TRBV6-1
j_gene: TRBJ2-1
CDR3aa: CASSQTVNEQFF
CDR3nt: TGTGCCAGCAGCCAAACGGTAAATGAGCAGTTCTTC

d_gene: TRBD2
abundance: few
v_gene: TRBV20-1
j_gene: TRBJ2-1
CDR3aa: CSASLGLANYNEQFF
CDR3nt: TGCAGTGCTAGTTTGGGACTAGCGAACTACAATGAGCAGTTCTTC